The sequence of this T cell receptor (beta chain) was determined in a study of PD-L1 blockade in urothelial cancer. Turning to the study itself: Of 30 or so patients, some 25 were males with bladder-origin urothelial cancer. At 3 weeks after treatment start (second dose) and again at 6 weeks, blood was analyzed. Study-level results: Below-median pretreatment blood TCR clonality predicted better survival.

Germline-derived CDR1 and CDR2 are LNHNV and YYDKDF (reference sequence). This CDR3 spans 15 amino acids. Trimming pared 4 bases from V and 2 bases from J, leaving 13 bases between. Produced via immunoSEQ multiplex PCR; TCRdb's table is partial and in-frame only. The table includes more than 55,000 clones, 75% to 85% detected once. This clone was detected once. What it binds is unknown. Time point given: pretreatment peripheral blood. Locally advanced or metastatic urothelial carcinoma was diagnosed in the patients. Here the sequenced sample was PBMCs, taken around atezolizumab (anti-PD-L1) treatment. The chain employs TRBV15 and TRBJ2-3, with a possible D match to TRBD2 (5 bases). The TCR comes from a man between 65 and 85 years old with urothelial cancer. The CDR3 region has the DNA TGTGCCACCAGCAATCCGGGAACCTTCACAGATACGCAGTATTTT. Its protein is CATSNPGTFTDTQYF.